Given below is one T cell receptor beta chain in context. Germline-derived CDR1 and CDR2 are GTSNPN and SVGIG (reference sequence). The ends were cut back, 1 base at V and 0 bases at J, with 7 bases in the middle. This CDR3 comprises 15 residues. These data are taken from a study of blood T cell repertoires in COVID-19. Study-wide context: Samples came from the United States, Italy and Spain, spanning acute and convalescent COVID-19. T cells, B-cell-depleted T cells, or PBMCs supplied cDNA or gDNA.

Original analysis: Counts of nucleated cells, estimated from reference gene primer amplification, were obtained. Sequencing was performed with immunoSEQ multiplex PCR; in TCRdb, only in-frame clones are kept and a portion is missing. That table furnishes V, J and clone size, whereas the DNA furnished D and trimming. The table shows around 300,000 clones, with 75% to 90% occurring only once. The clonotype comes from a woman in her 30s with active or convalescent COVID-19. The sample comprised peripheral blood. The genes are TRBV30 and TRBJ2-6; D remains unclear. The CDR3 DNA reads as TGTGCCTGGAGTGATACGAGCTCTGGGGCCAACGTCCTGACTTTC. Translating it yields CAWSDTSSGANVLTF.